The 11 T cell receptor beta chains listed next were all sequenced from one sample in a study of cytomegalovirus exposure and HLA in healthy donors. PCR was performed using 60 Vbeta and 13 Jbeta primers. The method was immunoSEQ multiplex PCR; TCRdb's version includes in-frame clones alone and lacks a portion of them. The profile shows about 150,000 clones, under 10% of them singletons. Sequences were obtained from PBMCs. The receptor set was obtained from a woman aged 40 to 50 in good health and CMV-seropositive.

The genes are TRBV7-8 and TRBJ2-7, with TRBD1 matching over 7 bases. The CDR3 extends over 14 amino acids. After removal of 3 bases from V and 2 bases from J, the junction contained 4 bases not matched to a gene. The germline CDR1 and CDR2 sequences are SGHVS and FQNEAQ. The CDR3 nucleotides are TGTGCCAGCAGCTTCAGGGGGAGAACCTACGAGCAGTACTTC. Its translation is CASSFRGRTYEQYF.

This sequence joins TRBV4-1 and TRBJ2-1; 8 bases are a match to TRBD1. The trim removed 5 bases at V and 10 bases at J, leaving 10 bases unmatched. CDR1 MGHRA and CDR2 YSYEKL come from the germline V gene. CDR3 length equals 14 residues. CDR3 nucleotides: TGCGCCAGCAGCTCCCCCGACAGGGGCAGCGAGCAGTTCTTC. This translates into CASSSPDRGSEQFF.

The rearrangement uses TRBV5-1 and TRBJ1-6, with 10 nucleotides matching TRBD1. Unmatched junction bases numbered 5, after V lost 4 bases and J lost 7 bases. The CDR3 has 15 amino acids. The germline gives CDR1 SGHRS, CDR2 YFSETQ. CDR3 in amino acids: CASSQRTGGNSPLHF. The CDR3 DNA reads as TGCGCCAGCAGCCAACGGACAGGGGGAAATTCACCCCTCCACTTT.

The chain combines TRBV5-4 with TRBJ2-1; D uncertain. The CDR3 has 13 residues. Germline assignment: CDR1 SGHNT and CDR2 YYREEE (reference sequence). V lost 0 bases and J lost 7, with 8 bases in between. The CDR3 protein is CASSLDYGNEQFF. The CDR3 bases are TGTGCCAGCAGCTTGGACTACGGGAATGAGCAGTTCTTC.

This clone occurred a few times. The chain couples TRBV5-1 to TRBJ2-7, with 8 positions matching TRBD2. Germline CDR1 is SGHRS and CDR2 is YFSETQ. Trimming took 0 bases from V and 1 from J; bases not matched to a gene: 3. The CDR3 sequence is 15 residues long. Here the CDR3 DNA reads TGCGCCAGCAGCTTGGGGGTAGCGGGATCCTACGAGCAGTACTTC. Amino acids: CASSLGVAGSYEQYF.

This chain links TRBV7-3 with TRBJ2-2; 8 nucleotides line up with TRBD1. With V trimmed by 4 bases and J by 3 bases, 7 bases remained unmatched. Germline CDR1 reads SGHTA; CDR2 reads FQGTGA. The CDR3 runs 16 residues. The DNA of the CDR3 is TGTGCCAGCAGCTCGACAGGGGAATGGGACACCGGGGAGCTGTTTTTT. This translates into CASSSTGEWDTGELFF.

This clone was seen more than once but under ten times. The rearrangement links TRBV20-1 to TRBJ1-1; D gene ambiguous. Germline V gene data show CDR1 as DFQATT and CDR2 as SNEGSKA (reference sequence). The CDR3 spans 11 residues. V was pared by 1 base and J by 4 bases, with 4 bases between. CDR3 region: CSARGATEAFF. The CDR3 coding sequence is TGCAGTGCTAGAGGGGCCACTGAAGCTTTCTTT.

This clone appeared a few times. The chain couples TRBV7-6 to TRBJ1-6; D unclear. This CDR3 has 15 amino acids. Trimming removed 1 base from V and 5 bases from J, with 9 bases in between. The germline V gene encodes CDR1 SGHVS and CDR2 FNYEAQ. CDR3 amino acids: CASSLGQADNSPLHF. DNA of the CDR3: TGTGCCAGCAGCTTAGGGCAGGCTGATAATTCACCCCTCCACTTT.

The chain recombines TRBV10-1 with TRBJ2-2; a weak D match, TRBD2 (5 bases). The CDR3 covers 13 residues. Germline values: CDR1 WNHNN, CDR2 SYGVQD (reference sequence). Trimming cost V 7 bases and J 6 bases, with 12 bases left between them. The CDR3 nucleotides are TGCGCCAGCACCGGGAAAAACGCCGGGGAGCTGTTTTTT. It translates to CASTGKNAGELFF.

The rearrangement joins TRBV29-1 to TRBJ2-5; TRBD1 aligns across 8 bases. TRBJ2-7 matches the DNA end more closely, so the J call is doubtful. The CDR3 sequence is 13 residues long. Germline V CDR1 and CDR2: SQVTM, ANQGSEA. This chain's CDR3 is CSVDLAGGNEQYF. The CDR3 nucleotides are TGCAGCGTTGATTTGGCAGGGGGCAACGAGCAGTACTTC.

The chain employs TRBV5-1 and TRBJ1-2, with TRBD1 identical over 9 bases. This CDR3 spans 14 amino acids. Germline lookup yields CDR1 SGHRS and CDR2 YFSETQ. With 8 bases clipped from V and 7 bases from J, the junction kept 12 bases outside the gene matches. The CDR3: CASRTGDPVFGYTF. For the CDR3, the DNA is TGCGCCAGTAGGACAGGGGACCCGGTCTTTGGCTACACCTTC.